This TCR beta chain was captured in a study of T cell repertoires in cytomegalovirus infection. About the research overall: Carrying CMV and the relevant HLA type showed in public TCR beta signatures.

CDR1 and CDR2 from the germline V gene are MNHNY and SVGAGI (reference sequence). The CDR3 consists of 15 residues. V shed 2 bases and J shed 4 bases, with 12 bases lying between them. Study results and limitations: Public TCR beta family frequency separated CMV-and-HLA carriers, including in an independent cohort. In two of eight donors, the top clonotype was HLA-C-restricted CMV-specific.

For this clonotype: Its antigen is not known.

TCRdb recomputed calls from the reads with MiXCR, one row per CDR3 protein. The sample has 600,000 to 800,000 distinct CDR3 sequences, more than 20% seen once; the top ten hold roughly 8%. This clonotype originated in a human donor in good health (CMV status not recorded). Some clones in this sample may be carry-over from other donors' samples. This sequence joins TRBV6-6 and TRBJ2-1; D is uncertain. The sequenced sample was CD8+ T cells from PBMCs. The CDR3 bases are TGTGCCAGCAGTTACGGCGAGAGGTATTACAATGAGCAGTTCTTC. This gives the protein CASSYGERYYNEQFF.